This TCR beta chain was recovered during a study of CD8+CD57+ T cells in acquired aplastic anemia. About the study: An average of roughly 2.9 ug of DNA was obtained from sorted CD4+ and CD8+ cells.

CDR1 is MGHRA, CDR2 YSYEKL, per germline. The CDR3 spans 13 residues. V trimming: 1 base; J trimming: 8 bases; junction bases outside the gene matches: 1. TCR beta VDJ and CDR3 profiling used genomic DNA as template. TCRdb re-analysed the reads in MiXCR, keeping a single row per CDR3 protein. The sample lists over 150,000 distinct CDR3 sequences; roughly 65% were seen once. CD8+CD57+ cell expansion, shown by flow cytometry, had occurred in the patients selected for sequencing. Patients uniformly had severe acquired aplastic anemia. The sequenced sample was sorted CD4+, CD8+, or CD8+CD57+ T cells (not recorded which) from PBMCs. This TCR was sampled from a human donor with aplastic anemia. The chain is built from TRBV4-1 and TRBJ1-4, with TRBD1 matching over 7 bases. The chain's CDR3 is CASSQGQGEKLFF. The CDR3 DNA reads as TGCGCCAGCAGCCAAGGACAGGGCGAAAAACTGTTTTTT.